The present entry profiles one TCR beta chain with its context. There is no known antigen for this receptor. No quality values exist for individual bases; no much larger clone is one base distant. The data stem from a study of CD8+ T cells in alopecia areata (dated by TCRdb to the late 2010s). Regarding the study in general: The treated patients, all with moderate-to-severe alopecia areata, were enrolled in an open-label pilot trial of oral tofacitinib given at 5 to 10 mg twice daily. Scalp tissue and sorted CD4+ and CD8+ peripheral blood T cells from patchy and totalis/universalis alopecia areata patients and from healthy controls were covered by human TCRbeta sequencing. Biopsies were taken from tofacitinib-treated patients at baseline and at 4 and 24 weeks of treatment, and a later scalp biopsy was taken in several of the tofacitinib-treated patients. RNA was extracted with the PAXgene miRNA kit for fixed scalp, the miRNeasy kit for PBMCs, and the RNeasy kit for mouse skin. Tofacitinib was given for 6 to 18 months, followed by 6 months of follow-up off drug to assess delayed response and recurrence. Clonality in the scalp was compared among normal scalp (n=4), patchy alopecia areata scalp (n=8), and alopecia totalis/universalis scalp (n=8). Disease severity in treated patients was measured with the SALT score, which quantifies the percentage of affected scalp surface area. TCRbeta CDR3 regions were amplified by immunoSEQ multiplex PCR using 35 Vbeta forward and 13 Jbeta reverse primers. High-throughput TCRbeta sequencing was used to examine T cell clonal expansion in alopecia areata in both the C3H/HeJ mouse model and human patients.

Per the publication, the time point label means: around 4 weeks on oral tofacitinib. The sample's treatment or condition label is to be understood as: oral pan-JAK inhibitor, 5-10 mg twice daily. Lesional scalp punch biopsies and peripheral blood were collected from alopecia areata patients. PBMCs were separated by density centrifugation and stained for CD3, CD4 and CD8, after which CD4+ and CD8+ T cells were sorted on a FACSAria. The CDR3 measures 14 amino acids from cysteine to phenylalanine. The entry retains the CDR3 DNA only, 42 bases that are in frame from base 1. Per the germline V gene (reference sequence), MNHNY is the CDR1 and SVGAGI is the CDR2. V is cut back by 6 bases and J by 7 bases, with 8 bases in the junction unmatched. Libraries were built with the immunoSEQ multiplex PCR assay. RNA was extracted from all samples and reverse transcribed into cDNA as template for TCR sequencing. First-strand cDNA was synthesized using SuperScript III with a 2:1 mix of oligo-dT and random hexamers. A synthetic immune receptor repertoire was used to measure amplification bias, and any remaining bias was corrected computationally. In the paper's pipeline: Raw reads were preprocessed to remove errors, and CDR3 was defined according to IMGT conventions as the region from the conserved cysteine to phenylalanine. Clonality was computed as 1 minus the Shannon entropy, with the entropy normalized by log2 of the number of productive unique TCRs. Scalp TCRbeta sequences were cross-referenced with sorted blood CD4 and CD8 repertoires so that the CD4 or CD8 identity of scalp clones could be inferred. TCRdb provides this immuneACCESS table in a form limited to in-frame rearrangements. Some clones are lacking; in checked studies, under half of them reflect an unresolved V gene, and why the rest are absent is not known. V, J and clone size were drawn from that table, and D and trimming were deduced from the DNA. The sample table records about 160,000 clones; less than 70% of these occur just once. More than 0.7% of the sample is held by the ten biggest clonotypes.

General study outcomes and caveats: Scalp TCR repertoire analysis is complicated because resident alphabeta T cells in normal human skin are also sequenced, whereas mouse skin is dominated by gammadelta T cells. Tofacitinib significantly lowered scalp clonality and the number of expanded CD8+ clones among the top 100 scalp clones. Compared with mice, TCR sequences shared between patients were less clear, possibly partly because of HLA diversity across the patient population. Lesional scalp, especially in alopecia totalis/universalis, showed higher clonality and more expanded CD8+ clones than normal scalp, suggesting antigenic drive. During tofacitinib treatment, many expanded lesional clones remained in scalp and blood, and this persistence may partly explain relapse after treatment is stopped. The treated cohort was small, with a single nonresponder, so links between baseline CD8+ expansion and response need larger studies.

The sequence links TRBV6-6 to TRBJ2-4; 8 central nucleotides agree with TRBD1. The origin of this receptor is a human donor with alopecia areata. Sequencing was performed on CD4+ T cells sorted from blood, taken at week 4, from a patient treated with tofacitinib. CDR3 protein: CASSRTTGENIQYF. At the DNA level, the sequence is TGTGCCAGCAGCAGAACGACAGGGGAGAACATTCAGTACTTC.